This TCR beta chain stems from a study of Ad26.COV2.S vaccination and SARS-CoV-2 variants. Study context: Ad26.COV2.S was injected intramuscularly once or twice, 56 days apart.

About this clone: Its antigen is as yet unknown.

Study-wide results and caveats: Analytic work on TCR breadth and depth might have understated the full extent of total T cell responses. The placebo group had lower spike-specific TCR breadth than the vaccine recipients did.

This CDR3 is built from 18 residues. Trimming cost V 4 bases and J 5 bases; bases outside gene matches: 12. The germline V gene has CDR1 SNHLY and CDR2 FYNNEI. TCRdb keeps only in-frame clones here, not all; method: immunoSEQ multiplex PCR. In the table there are over 350,000 clones, 70% to 90% of which are singletons. Treatment meaning: some 20 received Ad26.COV2.S at low or high dose, single or two shots; a few received placebo; per-sample allocation not given. Repertoires come from day 63 after the first vaccine or placebo injection. Based in Boston, the donor was an adult of 18-55 years. The source was peripheral blood, collected in a trial of Ad26.COV2.S vaccine versus placebo. The receptor was isolated from a person aged 18-60 years who received the Ad26.COV2.S COVID-19 vaccine or a placebo. The rearrangement links TRBV2 to TRBJ2-1; 12 nucleotides match TRBD2. CDR3 sequence: CASSVRLAGGVRNNEQFF. The CDR3 DNA is TGTGCCAGCAGTGTAAGGCTAGCGGGGGGGGTTAGGAACAATGAGCAGTTCTTC.